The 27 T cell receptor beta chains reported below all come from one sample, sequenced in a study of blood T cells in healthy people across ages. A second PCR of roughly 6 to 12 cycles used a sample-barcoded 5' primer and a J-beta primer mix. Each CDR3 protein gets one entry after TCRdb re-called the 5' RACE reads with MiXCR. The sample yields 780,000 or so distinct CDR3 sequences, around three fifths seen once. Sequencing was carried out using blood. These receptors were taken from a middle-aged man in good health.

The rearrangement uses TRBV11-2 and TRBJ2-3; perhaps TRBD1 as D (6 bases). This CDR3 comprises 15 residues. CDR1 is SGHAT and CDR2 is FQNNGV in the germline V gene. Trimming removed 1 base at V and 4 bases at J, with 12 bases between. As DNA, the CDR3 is TGTGCCAGCAGCTTAGGAACAGGGTGGGCAGATACGCAGTATTTT. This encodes CASSLGTGWADTQYF.

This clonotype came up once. This chain's CDR3 is CSASDRGSRGYTF. In DNA, the CDR3 is TGCAGTGCTAGTGACAGGGGGTCGCGTGGCTACACCTTC. The chain has TRBV20-1 and TRBJ1-2; TRBD1 matches 9 bases. V trimming: 3 bases; J trimming: 7 bases; junction bases outside the gene matches: 6. The CDR3 is 13 residues long. The germline V gene has CDR1 DFQATT and CDR2 SNEGSKA (reference sequence).

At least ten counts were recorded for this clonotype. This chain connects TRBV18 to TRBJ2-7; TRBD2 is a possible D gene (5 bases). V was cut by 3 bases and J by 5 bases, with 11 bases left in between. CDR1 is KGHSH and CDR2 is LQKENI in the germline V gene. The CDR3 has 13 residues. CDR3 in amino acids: CASSPRVGDEQYF. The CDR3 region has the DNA TGTGCCAGCTCACCCAGAGTCGGGGACGAGCAGTACTTC. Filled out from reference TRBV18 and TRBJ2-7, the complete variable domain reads NAGVMQNPRHLVRRRGQEARLRCSPMKGHSHVYWYRQLPEEGLKFMVYLQKENIIDESGMPKERFSAEFPKEGPSILRIQQVVRGDSAAYFCASSPRVGDEQYFGPGTRLTVT.

The CDR3 DNA is TGTGCCAGCGGGGGCACAGGGTCGGGCTATGGCTACACCTTC. Residues: CASGGTGSGYGYTF. The chain employs TRBV7-9 and TRBJ1-2, with a weak D call TRBD1 (6 bases). This CDR3 has 14 residues. Deletions cut 8 bases from V and 4 bases from J, with 17 bases between. Germline CDR1 SEHNR, CDR2 FQNEAQ (reference sequence).

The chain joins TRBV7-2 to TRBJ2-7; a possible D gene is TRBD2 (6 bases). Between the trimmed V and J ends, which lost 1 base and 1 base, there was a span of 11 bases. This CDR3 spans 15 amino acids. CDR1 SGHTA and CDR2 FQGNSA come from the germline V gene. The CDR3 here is CASSLVDSGSYEQYF. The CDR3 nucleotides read TGTGCCAGCAGCTTAGTAGATAGCGGTTCCTACGAGCAGTACTTC.

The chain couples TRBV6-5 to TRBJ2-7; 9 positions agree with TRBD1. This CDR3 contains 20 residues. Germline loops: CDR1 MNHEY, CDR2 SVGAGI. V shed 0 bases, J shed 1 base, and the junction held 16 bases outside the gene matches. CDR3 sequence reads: CASSYSRFRDRVFWSYEQYF. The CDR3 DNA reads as TGTGCCAGCAGTTACTCGAGGTTTCGGGACAGGGTATTTTGGTCCTACGAGCAGTACTTC.

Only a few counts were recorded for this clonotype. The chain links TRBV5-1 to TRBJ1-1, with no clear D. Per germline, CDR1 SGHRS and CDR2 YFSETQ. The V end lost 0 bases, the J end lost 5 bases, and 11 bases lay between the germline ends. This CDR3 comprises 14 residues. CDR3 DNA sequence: TGCGCCAGCAGCTTGGAGTTGGGAGAAACTGAAGCTTTCTTT. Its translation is CASSLELGETEAFF. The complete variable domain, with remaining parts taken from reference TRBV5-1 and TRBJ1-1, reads KAGVTQTPRYLIKTRGQQVTLSCSPISGHRSVSWYQQTPGQGLQFLFEYFSETQRNKGNFPGRFSGRQFSNSRSEMNVSTLELGDSALYLCASSLELGETEAFFGQGTRLTVV.

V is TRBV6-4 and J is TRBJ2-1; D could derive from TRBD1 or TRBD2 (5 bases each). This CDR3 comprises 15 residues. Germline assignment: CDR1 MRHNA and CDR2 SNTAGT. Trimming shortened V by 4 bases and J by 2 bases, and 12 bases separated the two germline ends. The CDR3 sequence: CASSARDGPYNEQFF. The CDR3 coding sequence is TGTGCCAGCAGTGCCCGGGACGGCCCCTACAATGAGCAGTTCTTC.

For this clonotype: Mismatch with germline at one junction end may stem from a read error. Here the CDR3 reads CASSSSGTKQFF. The CDR3 coding sequence is TGTGCTAGCAGCTCGTCCGGGACTAAGCAGTTCTTC. This rearrangement joins TRBV7-7 to TRBJ2-1, with 7 positions matching TRBD2. The germline V gene has CDR1 SSHAT and CDR2 FNYEAQ (reference sequence). CDR3 size: 12 residues.

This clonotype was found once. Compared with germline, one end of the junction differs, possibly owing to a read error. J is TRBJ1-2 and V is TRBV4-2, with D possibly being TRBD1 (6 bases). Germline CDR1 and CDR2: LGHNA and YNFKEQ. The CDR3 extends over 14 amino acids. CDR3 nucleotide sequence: TGTGCCAGCAACCAAGCGGGACAAGACTATGGCTACACCTTC. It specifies CASNQAGQDYGYTF.

The CDR3 DNA reads as TGCGCCAGCAGCCAACGGGACAGGGGTAATTCACCCCTCCACTTT. Its protein product is CASSQRDRGNSPLHF. This chain uses TRBV4-3 with TRBJ1-6; 10 bases fit TRBD1. The V segment lost 2 bases and the J segment 6 bases; nucleotides outside the gene matches: 1. Germline lookup yields CDR1 LGHNA and CDR2 YSLEER. The CDR3 totals 15 residues.

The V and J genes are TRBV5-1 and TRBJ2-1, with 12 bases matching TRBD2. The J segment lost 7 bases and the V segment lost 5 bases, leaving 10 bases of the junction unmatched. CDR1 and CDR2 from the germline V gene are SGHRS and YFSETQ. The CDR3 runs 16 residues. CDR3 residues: CASSDLAGGSANEQFF. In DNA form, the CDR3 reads TGCGCCAGCAGTGATCTAGCGGGAGGGTCAGCTAATGAGCAGTTCTTC.

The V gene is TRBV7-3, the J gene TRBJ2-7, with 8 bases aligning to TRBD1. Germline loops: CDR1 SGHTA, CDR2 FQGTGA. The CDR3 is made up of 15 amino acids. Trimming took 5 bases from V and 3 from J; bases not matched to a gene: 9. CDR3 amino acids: CASSPTGGSLYEQYF. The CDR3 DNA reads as TGTGCCAGCAGCCCAACAGGGGGGTCCCTCTACGAGCAGTACTTC.

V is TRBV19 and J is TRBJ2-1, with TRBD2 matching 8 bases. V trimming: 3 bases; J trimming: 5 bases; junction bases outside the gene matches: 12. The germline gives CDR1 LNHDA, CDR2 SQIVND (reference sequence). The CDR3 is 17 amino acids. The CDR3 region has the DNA TGTGCCAGTAGTATGAGAGGTAGCGGGGTCACCGACAATGAGCAGTTCTTC. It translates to CASSMRGSGVTDNEQFF.

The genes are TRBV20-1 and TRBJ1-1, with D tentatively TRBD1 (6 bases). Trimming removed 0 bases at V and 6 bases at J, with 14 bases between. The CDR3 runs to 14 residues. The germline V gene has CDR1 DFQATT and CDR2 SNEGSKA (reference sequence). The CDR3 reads CSARDPTGRAEAFF. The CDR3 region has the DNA TGCAGTGCTAGAGATCCTACAGGGCGAGCTGAAGCTTTCTTT.

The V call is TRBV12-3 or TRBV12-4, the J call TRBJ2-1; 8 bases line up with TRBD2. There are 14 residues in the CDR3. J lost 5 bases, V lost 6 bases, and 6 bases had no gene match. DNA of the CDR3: TGTGCCAGCAGATCGGGACTAGAAAACAATGAGCAGTTCTTC. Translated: CASRSGLENNEQFF.

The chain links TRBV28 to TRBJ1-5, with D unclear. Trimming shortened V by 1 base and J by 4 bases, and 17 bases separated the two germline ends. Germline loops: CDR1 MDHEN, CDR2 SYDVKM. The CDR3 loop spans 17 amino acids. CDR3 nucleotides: TGTGCCAGCAGTTTATTTCCCCTCGGGGTCCAAAATCAGCCCCAGCATTTT. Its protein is CASSLFPLGVQNQPQHF. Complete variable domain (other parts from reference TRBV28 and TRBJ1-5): DVKVTQSSRYLVKRTGEKVFLECVQDMDHENMFWYRQDPGLGLRLIYFSYDVKMKEKGDIPEGYSVSREKKERFSLILESASTNQTSMYLCASSLFPLGVQNQPQHFGDGTRLSIL.

Written as DNA, the CDR3 is TGTGCCAGCAGTCCAGGGACAGGGCAAAGCAATCAGCCCCAGCATTTT. This gives the protein CASSPGTGQSNQPQHF. The chain links TRBV28 to TRBJ1-5, with 9 bases that match TRBD1. CDR1 and CDR2 from the germline V gene are MDHEN and SYDVKM. Germline trimming cut 5 bases from V and 1 base from J; bases unmatched to any gene: 6. The CDR3 has 16 residues.

The DNA for the CDR3 is TGCGCCAGCAGCGTCCCGGCCGGGCTAGCGGGAGCAGCTGATACGCAGTATTTT. Translation: CASSVPAGLAGAADTQYF. This chain links TRBV5-1 with TRBJ2-3; TRBD2 aligns across 10 bases. The CDR3 loop spans 18 amino acids. In germline, CDR1 is SGHRS, CDR2 YFSETQ. The ends lost 4 bases at V and 6 bases at J; junction bases unmatched: 17. The full variable domain, completed using reference TRBV5-1 and TRBJ2-3, is KAGVTQTPRYLIKTRGQQVTLSCSPISGHRSVSWYQQTPGQGLQFLFEYFSETQRNKGNFPGRFSGRQFSNSRSEMNVSTLELGDSALYLCASSVPAGLAGAADTQYFGPGTRLTVL.

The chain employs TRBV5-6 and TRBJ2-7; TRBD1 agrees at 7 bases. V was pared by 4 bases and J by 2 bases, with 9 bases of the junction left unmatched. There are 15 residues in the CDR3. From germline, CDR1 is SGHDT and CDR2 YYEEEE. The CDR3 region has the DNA TGTGCCAGCAGCCCTCGGGGACAGTACACCTACGAGCAGTACTTC. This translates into CASSPRGQYTYEQYF. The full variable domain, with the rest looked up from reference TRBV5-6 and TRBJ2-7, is DAGVTQSPTHLIKTRGQQVTLRCSPKSGHDTVSWYQQALGQGPQFIFQYYEEEERQRGNFPDRFSGHQFPNYSSELNVNALLLGDSALYLCASSPRGQYTYEQYFGPGTRLTVT.

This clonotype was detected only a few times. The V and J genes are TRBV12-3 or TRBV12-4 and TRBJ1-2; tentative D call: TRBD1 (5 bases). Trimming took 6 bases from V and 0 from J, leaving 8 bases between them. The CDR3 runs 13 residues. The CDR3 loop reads CASRETANYGYTF. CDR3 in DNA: TGTGCCAGCAGGGAGACAGCTAACTATGGCTACACCTTC.

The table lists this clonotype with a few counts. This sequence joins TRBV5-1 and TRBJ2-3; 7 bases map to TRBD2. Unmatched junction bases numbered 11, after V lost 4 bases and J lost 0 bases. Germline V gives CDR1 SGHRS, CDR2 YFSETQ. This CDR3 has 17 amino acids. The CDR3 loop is CASSRWASGASTDTQYF. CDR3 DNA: TGCGCCAGCAGCCGTTGGGCGAGCGGGGCAAGCACAGATACGCAGTATTTT.

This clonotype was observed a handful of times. Here the CDR3 reads CSARDPLGNIQYF. The DNA for the CDR3 is TGCAGTGCTAGAGATCCGCTAGGAAACATTCAGTACTTC. This chain joins TRBV20-1 and TRBJ2-4, with unresolved D. Germline V gene lookup returns CDR1 DFQATT and CDR2 SNEGSKA (reference sequence). Trimming stripped 0 bases from V and 6 bases from J, with 9 bases between. CDR3 length: 13 residues.

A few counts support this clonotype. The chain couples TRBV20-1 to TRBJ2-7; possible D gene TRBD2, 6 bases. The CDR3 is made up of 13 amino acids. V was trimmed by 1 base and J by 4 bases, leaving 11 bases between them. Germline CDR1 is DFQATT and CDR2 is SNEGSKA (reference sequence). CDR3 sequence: CSARGAGGYEQYF. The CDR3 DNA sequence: TGCAGTGCTAGAGGGGCAGGAGGGTACGAGCAGTACTTC.

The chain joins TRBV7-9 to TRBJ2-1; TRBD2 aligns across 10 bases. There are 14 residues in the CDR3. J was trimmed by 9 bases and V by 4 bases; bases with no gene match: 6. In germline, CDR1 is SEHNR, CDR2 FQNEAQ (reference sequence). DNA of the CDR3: TGTGCCAGCAGCTGGGATAGCGGGGGGTGTGAGCAGTTCTTC. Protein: CASSWDSGGCEQFF.

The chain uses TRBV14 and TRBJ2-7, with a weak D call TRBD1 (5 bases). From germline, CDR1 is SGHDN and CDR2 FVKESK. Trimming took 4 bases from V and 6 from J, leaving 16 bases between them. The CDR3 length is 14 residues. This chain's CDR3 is CASSLRIGTGEQYF. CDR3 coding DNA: TGTGCCAGCAGCCTAAGGATTGGAACAGGCGAGCAGTACTTC.

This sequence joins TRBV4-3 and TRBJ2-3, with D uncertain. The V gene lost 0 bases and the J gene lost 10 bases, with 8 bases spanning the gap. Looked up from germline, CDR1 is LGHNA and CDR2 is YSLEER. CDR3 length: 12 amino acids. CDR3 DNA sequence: TGCGCCAGCAGCCAAGATCGGTATGCGCAGTATTTT. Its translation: CASSQDRYAQYF.